Shown below are 25 T cell receptor beta chains from a single sample sequenced in a study of tumor-infiltrating lymphocytes in primary liver carcinoma. Priming with a constant-region primer yielded TCR beta cDNA from around 540 ng total RNA. Generation of the TCR beta libraries relied on three nested multiplex PCR rounds using slightly modified ARM-PCR. In the first two PCR rounds, TRBV1-TRBV30 forward primers were paired with a C-beta reverse primer, and each round lasted about 9 cycles. TCRdb called the multiplex PCR reads again in MiXCR, with one record for every CDR3 protein. There are fewer than 350,000 distinct CDR3 sequences in the sample; 65% occur only once, and around 9.5% lies in the top ten. Germline DNA was extracted alongside blood RNA, which was obtained from unsorted whole blood. Sequenced input: peripheral blood. The receptors derive from a man aged 40-49 years with primary liver carcinoma and hepatitis B virus infection.

The V gene is TRBV20-1, the J gene TRBJ2-1; 16 bases line up with TRBD2. This CDR3 is built from 16 residues. V shed 3 bases and J 12 bases; nucleotides not matched to a gene: 11. The germline V gene encodes CDR1 DFQATT and CDR2 SNEGSKA (reference sequence). The CDR3 loop is CSASPLGLAGGLGQFF. The CDR3 region has the DNA TGCAGTGCTAGCCCCCTGGGACTAGCGGGAGGGCTCGGGCAGTTCTTC.

As for this clonotype: It is likely a read error, because the conserved phenylalanine at the end of the CDR3 is missing. The CDR3 DNA follows: TGTGCTAGCAGCCGACTGGGCAGTGGGGACATTCAGTACCTC. This gives the protein CASSRLGSGDIQYL. The J gene is TRBJ2-4, the V gene TRBV11-1; D not resolved. The CDR3 covers 14 residues. Germline V CDR1 and CDR2: SGHAT, FQDESV (reference sequence).

Note on this clonotype: Given a much more abundant clone one base away, this may be a read error. The chain links TRBV6-1 to TRBJ2-7; 11 bases are shared with TRBD2. Germline V gene sequence: CDR1 MNHNS, CDR2 SASEGT. The CDR3 loop spans 13 amino acids. CDR3 residues: CASSTSGSYEHYF. The CDR3 nucleotides are TGTGCCAGCAGTACTAGCGGGAGCTACGAGCACTACTTC.

The chain is built from TRBV12-3 or TRBV12-4 and TRBJ1-1; D remains unclear. Between the trimmed V and J ends, which lost 6 bases and 5 bases, there was a span of 16 bases. The CDR3 contains 14 residues. CDR3 region: CASSHRIGDTEAFF. The CDR3 bases are TGTGCCAGCAGCCACCGGATAGGAGATACTGAAGCTTTCTTT.

The table lists this clonotype with a few counts. The chain employs TRBV6-1 and TRBJ2-5, with 7 bases identical to TRBD1. J was trimmed by 2 bases and V by 4 bases; bases with no gene match: 1. Germline CDR1 MNHNS, CDR2 SASEGT. The CDR3 sequence is 13 residues long. Here the CDR3 reads CASSAGQQETQYF. The CDR3 bases are TGTGCCAGCAGTGCGGGACAGCAAGAGACCCAGTACTTC.

Comment on this clonotype: This may be a read error: a much more frequent sequence differs by one nucleotide. This chain uses TRBV10-3 with TRBJ1-1; tentatively, D is TRBD1 (6 bases). Germline V gene data show CDR1 as ENHRY and CDR2 as SYGVKD. The CDR3 spans 13 residues. DNA of the CDR3: TGTGCCATCACCACCGACAGGAACAGTGAAGCTTTCTTT. Translating it yields CAITTDRNSEAFF.

The chain combines TRBV11-3 with TRBJ1-3; D is perhaps TRBD1 (5 bases). V lost 4 bases and J lost 6, with 19 bases in between. CDR3 length: 16 residues. CDR1 SGHNT and CDR2 YENEEA come from the germline V gene. CDR3 in DNA: TGTGCCAGCAGCTCGACAACCAGGATAGGGGAAAACACCATATATTTT. Translating it yields CASSSTTRIGENTIYF.

On this clonotype itself: Because it lacks the conserved phenylalanine or tryptophan at the end, this CDR3 is likely a read error. The DNA is omitted, as the CDR3 cannot be located on it reliably, and the CDR3 follows TCRdb's listing. V usage is TRBV11-1 and J usage is TRBJ2-1; the table's D gene call, TRBD2, was not cross checked with the DNA. CDR1 and CDR2 from the germline V gene are SGHAT and FQDESV (reference sequence). The CDR3 length equals 15 residues, ends included. The CDR3 sequence: CASSWGLAGVNEQLL.

Turning to this clonotype: One end of the junction varies from germline; a read error may be responsible. J is TRBJ1-2 and V is TRBV11-2; possible D gene TRBD1, 5 bases. The CDR3 has 13 residues. Germline V lookup: CDR1 SGHAT, CDR2 FQNNGV. The CDR3 nucleotides read TGTGCCAGCAGCTTAGTGGGGGACTATGACTACACCTTC. Translated: CASSLVGDYDYTF.

In the case of this clonotype: At one of its ends the junction is not consistent with the germline gene, which may arise from a read error. V gene TRBV12-3 or TRBV12-4 combines with J gene TRBJ2-3; 9 bases agree with TRBD2. This CDR3 is built from 16 residues. DNA for the CDR3: TGTGCCAGCTGTCCGGAACTAGCGGGCCCGGGAGATACACAGTATTTT. Translating gives CASCPELAGPGDTQYF.

The rearrangement joins TRBV25-1 to TRBJ2-1; no clear D. There are 12 residues in the CDR3. The V end lost 6 bases, the J end lost 15 bases, and 18 bases lay between the germline ends. The germline gives CDR1 MGHDK, CDR2 SYGVNS. The CDR3 protein is CASSTGITFRFF. As DNA, the CDR3 is TGTGCCAGCAGCACTGGGATCACCTTTCGGTTCTTC.

On this clonotype: This may arise from a read error, as a much more abundant clone is one base away. The final CDR3 position lacks the conserved phenylalanine or tryptophan, pointing to a likely read error. The CDR3, as DNA: TGTGCCAGCAGTGACACCCTGAACACTGAAGCTTTCATT. Residues: CASSDTLNTEAFI. The rearrangement joins TRBV6-1 to TRBJ1-1; the D is unclear. CDR1 and CDR2 (germline): MNHNS, SASEGT. The CDR3 length is 13 residues. The V end lost 3 bases, the J end lost 0 bases, and 5 bases lay between the germline ends.

This sequence joins TRBV11-2 and TRBJ1-4; D possibly corresponds to TRBD1 (6 bases). The germline gives CDR1 SGHAT, CDR2 FQNNGV. The CDR3 consists of 15 residues. The V gene lost 2 bases and the J gene lost 3 bases, with 10 bases spanning the gap. This CDR3 reads CASSLWRGANEKLFF. CDR3 in DNA: TGTGCCAGCAGCTTATGGAGGGGGGCTAATGAAAAACTGTTTTTT.

The chain is built from TRBV5-5 and TRBJ2-7; 12 bases map to TRBD2. The CDR3 runs 15 residues. The germline CDR1 and CDR2 sequences are SGHKS and YYEKEE (reference sequence). V lost 1 base and J lost 2; bases outside the gene matches: 1. CDR3 protein: CASSLRTSGTYEQYF. The CDR3 DNA follows: TGTGCCAGCAGCTTGAGGACTAGCGGGACCTACGAGCAGTACTTC.

A few counts support this clonotype. The chain joins TRBV28 to TRBJ2-6, with D perhaps matching TRBD1 or TRBD2 (5 bases each). V was shortened by 2 bases and J by 4 bases, with 6 bases between the two germline ends. The CDR3 totals 14 residues. The germline V gene encodes CDR1 MDHEN and CDR2 SYDVKM. As DNA, the CDR3 is TGTGCCAGCAGTTTAGGGGGAGGGGCCAACGTCCTGACTTTC. Translating it yields CASSLGGGANVLTF.

This clonotype was picked up one time. Being one base from a much bigger clone, this may be a read error. This chain joins TRBV4-3 and TRBJ2-5; no clear D. Germline lookup yields CDR1 LGHNA and CDR2 YSLEER. The CDR3 is 11 residues long. Here the CDR3 reads CASRKGESQYF. DNA for the CDR3: TGCGCCAGCAGAAAGGGTGAGAGCCAGTACTTC.

Concerning this clonotype: A much larger clone lies one base from this, so it may be a read error. The chain is built from TRBV29-1 and TRBJ2-3; a possible D gene is TRBD1 (6 bases). V shed 6 bases and J shed 0 bases, with 16 bases lying between them. This CDR3 comprises 15 residues. Germline values: CDR1 SQVTM, CDR2 ANQGSEA. Here the CDR3 reads CSVVRDTTSTDTQYF. The DNA for the CDR3 is TGCAGCGTAGTACGGGACACTACTAGCACAGATACGCAGTATTTT.

This chain joins TRBV29-1 and TRBJ2-4; a weak D match, TRBD1 (6 bases). V was pared by 7 bases and J by 11 bases, with 15 bases between. The CDR3 has 11 amino acids. The germline gives CDR1 SQVTM, CDR2 ANQGSEA. The CDR3 loop reads CSARQDYVQYF. In DNA form, the CDR3 reads TGCAGCGCAAGACAGGATTACGTTCAGTACTTC.

A word on this clonotype: The conserved final phenylalanine or tryptophan is absent from the CDR3, which likely points to a read error. The chain recombines TRBV12-3 or TRBV12-4 with TRBJ2-3; 8 bases fit TRBD1. The ends lost 4 bases at V and 4 bases at J; junction bases unmatched: 7. The CDR3 extends over 15 amino acids. The CDR3 DNA follows: TGTGCCAGCAGTTCATGGACAGGGAAGGCAGATACGCAGTATTTG. Its translation: CASSSWTGKADTQYL.

The chain recombines TRBV5-8 with TRBJ2-1; 9 bases agree with TRBD2. The CDR3 has 14 amino acids. Germline CDR1 is SGHTS and CDR2 is YDEGEE. Trimming removed 0 bases from V and 10 bases from J; junction bases left unmatched: 5. The CDR3 reads CASSLGLAANEQFF. In nucleotides, the CDR3 is TGTGCCAGCAGCTTGGGACTAGCGGCTAACGAGCAGTTCTTC.

Turning to this clonotype: This could be a read error, since a much larger clone is one nucleotide away. The chain joins TRBV5-6 to TRBJ2-7, with D possibly being TRBD1 (5 bases). This CDR3 has 15 residues. Germline V gene data show CDR1 as SGHDT and CDR2 as YYEEEE. Trimming stripped 1 base from V and 2 bases from J, with 13 bases between. The CDR3 DNA is TGTGCCAGCAGCTTGACCTGGACAATAGCCTACGAGCAGTACTTC. It specifies CASSLTWTIAYEQYF. Combining the CDR3 with reference TRBV5-6 and TRBJ2-7 gives the whole variable domain DAGVTQSPTHLIKTRGQQVTLRCSPKSGHDTVSWYQQALGQGPQFIFQYYEEEERQRGNFPDRFSGHQFPNYSSELNVNALLLGDSALYLCASSLTWTIAYEQYFGPGTRLTVT.

This clonotype was counted many times. The chain carries TRBV14 and TRBJ2-5; 12 nucleotides agree with TRBD2. The CDR3 spans 15 residues. CDR1 is SGHDN, CDR2 FVKESK, per germline. V lost 1 base to trimming and J lost 4 bases; unmatched junction nucleotides: 1. In nucleotides, the CDR3 is TGTGCCAGCAGCCAAGGACTAGCGGGAGTAGAGACCCAGTACTTC. Amino acids: CASSQGLAGVETQYF.

The sample holds many counts of this clonotype. This chain joins TRBV11-2 and TRBJ2-1; TRBD2 aligns across 7 bases. Germline V gene lookup returns CDR1 SGHAT and CDR2 FQNNGV. V was pared by 2 bases and J by 7 bases, with 8 bases of the junction left unmatched. This CDR3 is 15 amino acids long. This CDR3 is CASSLHWLAANEQFF. The CDR3 nucleotides read TGTGCCAGCAGCTTACACTGGCTAGCGGCTAATGAGCAGTTCTTC.

Of note for this clonotype: A read error is possible here, since a much larger clone lies one base away. The chain joins TRBV11-2 to TRBJ2-2; D gene unclear. Between the trimmed V and J ends, which lost 5 bases and 9 bases, there was a span of 10 bases. The CDR3 spans 12 residues. Per germline, CDR1 SGHAT and CDR2 FQNNGV. CDR3 region: CASSPLPRELFF. As DNA, the CDR3 is TGTGCCAGCAGCCCTCTACCCCGGGAGCTGTTTTTT.

This clonotype was picked up a small number of times. V and J are TRBV7-9 and TRBJ2-5; 7 bases match TRBD1. Germline CDR1 reads SEHNR; CDR2 reads FQNEAQ (reference sequence). This CDR3 region has 14 residues. V was clipped by 4 bases and J by 0 bases; unmatched bases: 2. The CDR3 nucleotides are TGTGCCAGCAGCTCGGGACAGTACCAAGAGACCCAGTACTTC. As protein: CASSSGQYQETQYF. The full variable domain, its missing parts supplied by reference TRBV7-9 and TRBJ2-5, is DTGVSQNPRHKITKRGQNVTFRCDPISEHNRLYWYRQTLGQGPEFLTYFQNEAQLEKSRLLSDRFSAERPKGSFSTLEIQRTEQGDSAMYLCASSSGQYQETQYFGPGTRLLVL.